This TCR beta chain was captured in a study of somatic mutations in cytotoxic T cells in rheumatoid arthritis. TCRdb's table, derived via immunoSEQ multiplex PCR, lists solely in-frame clones and lacks some. The data hold about 27,000 clones, with roughly 70% observed a single time. This CDR3 contains 17 residues. The germline V gene encodes CDR1 SEHNR and CDR2 FQNEAQ (reference sequence). V lost 5 bases and J lost 0; bases outside the gene matches: 9. This clone has more than one count but fewer than ten. This rearrangement joins TRBV7-9 to TRBJ2-7; 11 nucleotides match TRBD1. This clonotype originated in a woman aged 18-30 years in good health. Sequenced input: CD8+ T cells sorted from blood. The CDR3 nucleotides read TGTGCCAGCAGCGTAGGACAGGGGGCCGACCCCTCCTACGAGCAGTACTTC. Its protein product is CASSVGQGADPSYEQYF.